One and the same sample provided the 9 T cell receptor beta chains below, sequenced in a study of graft-versus-host responses after intestinal transplantation. Produced via immunoSEQ multiplex PCR; TCRdb's table is partial and in-frame only. This table has roughly 69,000 clones, approximately 92% appearing once. The sample here was bone marrow, taken 700 to 750 days after intestinal transplantation. These receptors were taken from a human patient who received an intestinal transplant, so some T cells may come from the graft donor.

In this sample, this clone turned up once. V is TRBV5-4 and J is TRBJ2-7; possible D gene TRBD2, 6 bases. V lost 1 base and J lost 5, with 13 bases in between. The germline V gene has CDR1 SGHNT and CDR2 YYREEE (reference sequence). This CDR3 is 14 amino acids long. The DNA of the CDR3 is TGTGCCAGCAGCTTGATGGGACTTCCCCACGAGCAGTACTTC. This translates into CASSLMGLPHEQYF.

V gene TRBV6-4 combines with J gene TRBJ2-1, with TRBD1 as a possible D gene (6 bases). Trimming shortened V by 7 bases and J by 6 bases, and 34 bases separated the two germline ends. Germline V lookup: CDR1 MRHNA, CDR2 SNTAGT. CDR3 length: 20 amino acids. The CDR3 sequence: CASMYRDSARMDPIRNEQFF. The CDR3 DNA follows: TGTGCCAGCATGTACAGGGATTCCGCTCGCATGGATCCCATTCGCAATGAGCAGTTCTTC.

The chain joins TRBV19 to TRBJ2-7; a weak D match, TRBD1 (5 bases). The germline V gene has CDR1 LNHDA and CDR2 SQIVND (reference sequence). The CDR3 spans 17 residues. Trimming left V 1 base short and J 0 bases short, with 16 bases between. The CDR3 loop is CASSIGGGPRSSYEQYF. The CDR3 coding sequence is TGTGCCAGTAGTATAGGGGGCGGACCTAGGAGCTCCTACGAGCAGTACTTC.

Written as DNA, the CDR3 is TGTGCCAGCAGTTATTTAGCGGGGAGCACAGATACGCAGTATTTT. This translates into CASSYLAGSTDTQYF. The J gene is TRBJ2-3, the V gene TRBV27, with 8 bases lining up with TRBD2. From germline, CDR1 is MNHEY and CDR2 SMNVEV (reference sequence). This CDR3 has 15 amino acids. Germline trimming cut 4 bases from V and 0 bases from J; bases unmatched to any gene: 3.

J is TRBJ2-7 and V is TRBV29-1, with D possibly being TRBD2 (5 bases). The CDR3 sequence is 13 residues long. Germline lookup yields CDR1 SQVTM and CDR2 ANQGSEA. Trimming took off 4 bases at V and 3 bases at J, with 13 bases between the two ends. The CDR3 DNA is TGCAGCGTTGCAACTAGGCAGAGCTACGAGCAGTACTTC. This gives the protein CSVATRQSYEQYF.

This chain uses TRBV5-1 with TRBJ1-1; 8 bases line up with TRBD1. Losses at the gene ends were 5 bases for V and 1 base for J; bases not matched to a gene: 7. The CDR3 contains 15 residues. Germline CDR1 and CDR2: SGHRS and YFSETQ. The CDR3 nucleotides are TGCGCCAGCAGGCAAACCGGGACAGGGAACACTGAAGCTTTCTTT. Translation: CASRQTGTGNTEAFF.

This clone was recorded a few times. The chain has TRBV11-2 and TRBJ1-5, with D tentatively TRBD1 (5 bases). This CDR3 is built from 16 residues. Between the trimmed V and J ends, which lost 5 bases and 4 bases, there was a span of 18 bases. In germline, CDR1 is SGHAT, CDR2 FQNNGV. The CDR3 sequence: CASSLTGGRSNQPQHF. The CDR3 nucleotides are TGTGCCAGCAGCCTAACGGGGGGAAGATCGAATCAGCCCCAGCATTTT.

The rearrangement uses TRBV29-1 and TRBJ2-3; D may match TRBD1 or TRBD2 (5 bases each). Trimming stripped 4 bases from V and 5 bases from J, with 22 bases between. Germline loops: CDR1 SQVTM, CDR2 ANQGSEA. The CDR3 runs to 16 residues. This CDR3 reads CSVVPGPITLGDTQYF. In nucleotides, the CDR3 is TGCAGCGTTGTTCCGGGACCGATAACCTTGGGAGATACGCAGTATTTT.

This chain joins TRBV4-1 and TRBJ1-4, with D perhaps matching TRBD1 (6 bases). The CDR3 loop spans 14 amino acids. V lost 4 bases and J lost 8, with 14 bases in between. Germline assignment: CDR1 MGHRA and CDR2 YSYEKL. The CDR3 coding sequence is TGCGCCAGCAGCCCCGGGCAGGGGAACGAAAAACTGTTTTTT. Encoded protein: CASSPGQGNEKLFF.